The clone carrying this T cell receptor beta chain was observed a single time. The antigen is undetermined. This sample was included in a study of cytomegalovirus exposure and HLA in healthy donors. The PCR was carried out with 60 Vbeta primers and 13 Jbeta primers. Produced via immunoSEQ multiplex PCR; TCRdb's table is partial and in-frame only. The table shows around 150,000 clones, with about three quarters occurring only once. The CDR3 runs 13 residues. Germline V gene data show CDR1 as SGHTA and CDR2 as FQGTGA. With 4 bases removed from V and 6 bases from J, the gap between germline ends came to 7 bases. Study-wide findings and caveats: Later on, an analysis showed TCR association rates differing by HLA locus, with DRB1 the most and HLA-C the fewest. An analysis done earlier found most TCR beta V segments productive about 87% or about 30% of the time. Across donors, presence/absence analyses took sequencing depth to be roughly uniform. Common viral pathogens seemed, in a later analysis, to connect with several of the most significant clusters.

This clonotype was sampled from a man between 18 and 29 years old in good health and CMV-seropositive. This rearrangement joins TRBV7-3 to TRBJ1-6, with D uncertain. Sequenced material: PBMCs. CDR3 residues: CASSWGVNSPLHF. CDR3 bases: TGTGCCAGCAGCTGGGGAGTTAATTCACCCCTCCACTTT.